This T cell receptor beta chain was recorded in a study of CD4 and CD8 cells across lung adenocarcinoma regions. In germline, CDR1 is WNHNN, CDR2 SYGVQD (reference sequence). The CDR3 consists of 21 residues. The junction had 23 bases not matched to a gene; V was cut back by 6 bases and J by 4 bases. TCRdb called the PCR reads again in MiXCR, with one record for every CDR3 protein. The table records some 8,000 distinct CDR3 sequences, 45% of them present only once. Only a few counts were recorded for this clonotype. The specimen was CD8+ T cells from the center of a lung tumor. The chain joins TRBV10-1 to TRBJ2-1; 11 bases are a match to TRBD2. This TCR was sampled from a male donor with lung adenocarcinoma. The CD4 and CD8 labels of this study may be unreliable. Here the CDR3 reads CASRDLAGGLGGTISYNEQFF. The DNA of the CDR3 is TGCGCCAGCAGGGACCTAGCGGGAGGCCTCGGGGGTACAATCTCGTACAATGAGCAGTTCTTC.